This TCR beta chain was recorded in a study of PD-L1 blockade in urothelial cancer. As for time point: pretreatment peripheral blood. Diagnoses among patients were locally advanced or metastatic urothelial carcinoma. Method: immunoSEQ multiplex PCR; TCRdb's copy keeps in-frame clones and lacks some. The sample lists about 95,000 clones, 90% occurring once. Germline trimming cut 1 base from V and 4 bases from J; bases unmatched to any gene: 3. Germline CDR1 reads LGHNA; CDR2 reads YNFKEQ. The CDR3 is made up of 16 amino acids. This chain uses TRBV4-2 with TRBJ2-3; TRBD1 aligns across 12 bases. This receptor was identified in a man aged 55-75 years with urothelial cancer. The sample was PBMCs, taken around atezolizumab (anti-PD-L1) treatment. The CDR3 here is CASSQVGQGASDTQYF. CDR3 bases: TGTGCCAGCAGCCAAGTGGGACAGGGGGCATCAGATACGCAGTATTTT.